These T cell receptor beta chains were read from a single sample in a study of blood T cell repertoires in COVID-19. The assay was immunoSEQ multiplex PCR, and TCRdb's table has in-frame clones only and misses some. The sample shows around 53,000 clones, approximately 91% of them seen only once. Sequenced input: peripheral blood. The receptors stem from a human donor in a cohort sampled during active COVID-19. The CDR3 runs from the conserved cysteine through the conserved F or W. The D gene is left open where the match is weak. Some rows mark clone size as missing; the rest say once, few, many or name a class of expanded clone.

>TRBV5-6|TRBJ1-2|NA|NA
TGTGCCAGCAGCCTTTTGGGGGACTCTACTTGGGACTATGGCTACACCTTC
CASSLLGDSTWDYGYTF
>TRBV19|TRBJ2-7|NA|NA
TGTGCCAGTAGTAGGACTCCCTCCTACGAGCAGTACTTC
CASSRTPSYEQYF
>TRBV5-1|TRBJ2-1|NA|NA
TGCGCCAGCAGCTTGGCCGGTGGAGTCCTCTCCCGAATGGAGCAGTTCTTC
CASSLAGGVLSRMEQFF
>TRBV4-2|TRBJ2-1|NA|TRBD1
TGTGCCAGCAGCCAGGTAGACAGGGGCTCTTACAATGAGCAGTTCTTC
CASSQVDRGSYNEQFF
>TRBV20-1|TRBJ2-5|once|NA
TGCAGTGCTCGTGTCATGCTGGGGCAGACCCAGTACTTC
CSARVMLGQTQYF
>TRBV3-1/TRBV3-2|TRBJ1-5|few|NA
TGTGCCAGCCGAGGGGGTCAGCCCCAGCATTTT
CASRGGQPQHF
>TRBV2|TRBJ1-1|NA|NA
TGTGCCACTAGGACAGAAGGGAACACTGAAGCTTTCTTT
CATRTEGNTEAFF
>TRBV9|TRBJ2-2|NA|NA
TGTGCCAGCAGCGTAGAATTATCTGTTTCAGCCGGGGAGCTGTTTTTT
CASSVELSVSAGELFF
>TRBV29-1|TRBJ2-3|NA|NA
TGCAGCGTTGAAGTTGCTAGCGCAGATACGCAGTATTTT
CSVEVASADTQYF
>TRBV2|TRBJ2-1|once|NA
TGTGCCAGCAGTGTAAGTGAGTATTCCGTGGCGGATCCGGTGGAGTTCTTC
CASSVSEYSVADPVEFF
>TRBV15|TRBJ2-7|NA|TRBD1
TGTGCCACCAGCTTAGACAGGGGGGCAGACGAGCAGTACTTC
CATSLDRGADEQYF
>TRBV30|TRBJ2-3|NA|TRBD2
TGTGCCTGGAGTGTAGCCAGCGGGAGGCGAGGTACGCAGTATTTT
CAWSVASGRRGTQYF
>TRBV2|TRBJ1-4|NA|TRBD1
TGTGCCAGCAGGTTGGACAGGGATTCTGAAAAACTGTTTTTT
CASRLDRDSEKLFF
>TRBV6-1|TRBJ1-6|NA|NA
TGTGCCAGCAGTGAATTTCAGGAAACTAATTCACCCCTCCACTTT
CASSEFQETNSPLHF
>TRBV7-9|TRBJ1-2|NA|TRBD1
TGTGCCAGCAGCTTATGGGACAGGGAAGCTAACTATGGCTACACCTTC
CASSLWDREANYGYTF
>TRBV30|TRBJ1-4|NA|NA
TGTGCCTGGAGCTCTGGGCAGGGGAACGCTGAAAAACTGTTTTTT
CAWSSGQGNAEKLFF
>TRBV3-1/TRBV3-2|TRBJ1-2|few|TRBD1
TGTGCCAGCAGCCCGAGAGACAGGGGACGTGGCTACACCTTC
CASSPRDRGRGYTF
>TRBV19|TRBJ2-7|NA|NA
TGTGCCAGTAGTATAGCTATTGGTCCTTCCTACGAGCAGTACTTC
CASSIAIGPSYEQYF
>TRBV11-2|TRBJ2-7|NA|TRBD1
TGTGCCAGCAGGGCCGGGACAGGGGACTACGAGCAGTACTTC
CASRAGTGDYEQYF
>TRBV3-1/TRBV3-2|TRBJ2-3|NA|NA
TGTGCCAGCAGCCAAGGTGGTAGCGCGGGGGATACGCAGTATTTT
CASSQGGSAGDTQYF